Below are 14 T cell receptor beta chains sequenced from a single sample in a study of CD8+ T cells in alopecia areata. Following extraction, RNA underwent reverse transcription to cDNA, which served as the sequencing template. The table came from immunoSEQ multiplex PCR; TCRdb's copy has only in-frame clones and leaves some out. This sample has 9,500 to 15,000 clones; 50% to 60% occur once, and the top ten carry over 12%. Collected material from alopecia areata patients comprised lesional scalp punch biopsies and peripheral blood. The source material was skin. The receptors were sampled from a human donor with alopecia areata.

V and J are TRBV28 and TRBJ2-2, with D tentatively TRBD1 (6 bases). The germline CDR1 and CDR2 sequences are MDHEN and SYDVKM. The CDR3 totals 16 residues. V was pared by 3 bases and J by 0 bases, with 11 bases between. The CDR3 DNA sequence: TGTGCCAGCAGTTTCTGGGGGCGGACGAACACCGGGGAGCTGTTTTTT. Its protein product is CASSFWGRTNTGELFF.

V is TRBV25-1 and J is TRBJ2-7; no reliable D call. Trimming removed 3 bases at V and 4 bases at J, with 10 bases between. This CDR3 comprises 13 residues. The V gene's germline CDR1 is MGHDK and CDR2 SYGVNS. CDR3 sequence: CASSDYSRYEQYF. The CDR3 DNA follows: TGTGCCAGCAGTGATTACAGTCGGTACGAGCAGTACTTC.

The gene calls are TRBV19 and TRBJ2-1; possibly TRBD2 for D (7 bases). V lost 5 bases and J lost 4, with 21 bases in between. The CDR3 is 17 residues long. The germline V gene encodes CDR1 LNHDA and CDR2 SQIVND (reference sequence). CDR3 residues: CASSRARGGNTYNEQFF. In nucleotides, the CDR3 is TGTGCCAGTAGTCGGGCGCGCGGGGGCAATACTTACAATGAGCAGTTCTTC.

The V and J genes are TRBV5-6 and TRBJ2-7, with D perhaps matching TRBD1 or TRBD2 (5 bases each). This CDR3 has 15 amino acids. Trimming took 4 bases from V and 3 from J, leaving 17 bases between them. The germline V gene has CDR1 SGHDT and CDR2 YYEEEE. The CDR3 nucleotides are TGTGCCAGCAGCAAAATTCGGGACCCCCACTACGAGCAGTACTTC. Protein: CASSKIRDPHYEQYF.

This clone was seen a handful of times. The rearrangement joins TRBV11-1 to TRBJ2-7; maybe TRBD1 (5 bases). The CDR3 is 13 residues long. Per the germline V gene, CDR1 is SGHAT and CDR2 is FQDESV (reference sequence). Trimming left V 5 bases short and J 0 bases short, with 8 bases between. CDR3 bases: TGTGCCAGCAGCAGACAGAGCTCCTACGAGCAGTACTTC. This gives the protein CASSRQSSYEQYF.

Relative to its sample, this clone is medium-sized. The chain recombines TRBV2 with TRBJ2-1; tentatively, D is TRBD2 (6 bases). The germline V gene has CDR1 SNHLY and CDR2 FYNNEI. The CDR3 has 15 residues. V lost 8 bases and J lost 3, with 17 bases in between. CDR3 region: CASQRPGLSYNEQFF. The DNA for the CDR3 is TGTGCCAGCCAACGCCCGGGACTCAGCTACAATGAGCAGTTCTTC.

This chain connects TRBV7-2 to TRBJ2-1; D not resolved. CDR1 and CDR2 (germline): SGHTA, FQGNSA. The CDR3 loop spans 11 amino acids. The V end was cut by 3 bases, the J end by 9 bases, with 6 bases between. The CDR3 loop reads CASSFQFEQFF. CDR3 coding DNA: TGTGCCAGCAGCTTCCAATTTGAGCAGTTCTTC.

The chain links TRBV4-1 to TRBJ2-7; D gene unclear. Germline lookup yields CDR1 MGHRA and CDR2 YSYEKL. The CDR3 runs 15 residues. Trimming removed 0 bases at V and 3 bases at J, with 12 bases between. The CDR3 nucleotides are TGCGCCAGCAGCCAAGAGGTTAGAATCAGCTACGAGCAGTACTTC. It is translated as CASSQEVRISYEQYF.

The chain employs TRBV6-5 and TRBJ2-5; TRBD1 agrees at 7 bases. Gene TRBJ2-7 matches the end of the DNA better, so the J call may be wrong. The CDR3 has 15 residues. Germline values: CDR1 MNHEY, CDR2 SVGAGI. For the CDR3, the DNA is TGTGCCAGCAGTTACGCCGGGACAGCTTCCTACGAGCAGTACTTC. The encoded protein is CASSYAGTASYEQYF.

The CDR3 nucleotides are TGCGCCAGCAGCCAAGGACATTATGGTAGCAATCAGCCCCAGCATTTT. Its protein is CASSQGHYGSNQPQHF. V is TRBV4-3 and J is TRBJ1-5; D not certain. V lost 1 base, J lost 0 bases, and 10 bases lay in between. The germline gives CDR1 LGHNA, CDR2 YSLEER. CDR3 length equals 16 residues.

A note on this clone: Other DNA sequences in the sample encode the same CDR3. This chain links TRBV7-9 with TRBJ2-1; unclear D gene. V gave up 1 base and J gave up 7 bases, with 8 bases separating them. Germline CDR1 SEHNR, CDR2 FQNEAQ (reference sequence). The CDR3 is made up of 13 amino acids. The CDR3 reads CASSLVGYNEQFF. The CDR3 nucleotides are TGTGCCAGCAGCTTAGTCGGGTATAATGAGCAGTTCTTC.

The J gene is TRBJ2-1, the V gene TRBV27; D gene uncertain. The V gene lost 6 bases and the J gene lost 0 bases, with 15 bases spanning the gap. This CDR3 is built from 16 residues. Germline V CDR1 and CDR2: MNHEY, SMNVEV (reference sequence). This CDR3 reads CASRGGVTSSYNEQFF. In DNA, the CDR3 is TGTGCCAGCAGAGGTGGAGTTACCAGCTCCTACAATGAGCAGTTCTTC.

This clone was counted a few times. The chain recombines TRBV29-1 with TRBJ1-4, with 10 bases fitting TRBD1. The CDR3 loop spans 14 amino acids. Germline V lookup: CDR1 SQVTM, CDR2 ANQGSEA. The J segment lost 3 bases and the V segment lost 6 bases, leaving 4 bases of the junction unmatched. The CDR3 nucleotides are TGCAGCGTCGACGGGACAGGGGCTAATGAAAAACTGTTTTTT. This encodes CSVDGTGANEKLFF.

The chain combines TRBV15 with TRBJ2-1; weak D call: TRBD2 (6 bases). V was shortened by 3 bases and J by 2 bases, with 11 bases between the two germline ends. The CDR3 sequence is 15 residues long. Germline CDR1 LNHNV, CDR2 YYDKDF (reference sequence). CDR3 loop: CATSSLPSAYNEQFF. The CDR3 DNA reads as TGTGCCACCAGCAGTCTGCCTAGCGCCTACAATGAGCAGTTCTTC.